The 16 T cell receptor beta chains listed next were all sequenced from one sample in a study of blood T cells in healthy people across ages. Combining a sample-barcoded 5' primer with a J-beta primer mix, a second PCR ran for 7 to 11 cycles. One entry per CDR3 protein, called by TCRdb with MiXCR from the 5' RACE reads. The data show 1.5 million to 2 million distinct CDR3 sequences, with 49% seen just once and over 2% held by the top ten. The sequenced sample consisted of blood. These receptors were obtained from a middle-aged woman in good health.

This clonotype was counted between two and nine times. J is TRBJ2-7 and V is TRBV6-5; a possible D gene is TRBD2 (5 bases). Trimming took 0 bases from V and 0 from J, leaving 9 bases between them. CDR1 is MNHEY, CDR2 SVGAGI, per germline. CDR3 length: 15 residues. This chain's CDR3 is CASSYSAGDSYEQYF. The DNA of the CDR3 is TGTGCCAGCAGTTACTCGGCCGGGGACTCCTACGAGCAGTACTTC.

This clonotype was seen a handful of times. This chain joins TRBV28 and TRBJ1-2, with 7 bases fitting TRBD1. Germline CDR1 and CDR2: MDHEN and SYDVKM. The CDR3 has 14 residues. V shed 8 bases and J 0 bases; nucleotides not matched to a gene: 6. Written as DNA, the CDR3 is TGTGCCAGCCTGTACAGGGGAGCTAACTATGGCTACACCTTC. It translates to CASLYRGANYGYTF.

There are many counts of this clonotype. J is TRBJ2-5 and V is TRBV5-6; 9 nucleotides match TRBD1. V lost 5 bases to trimming and J lost 6 bases; unmatched junction nucleotides: 5. The CDR3 is made up of 13 amino acids. Germline V gene data show CDR1 as SGHDT and CDR2 as YYEEEE. The DNA for the CDR3 is TGTGCCAGCAGTCCGGACAGGGGACAGACCCAGTACTTC. This codes for CASSPDRGQTQYF.

The chain uses TRBV20-1 and TRBJ1-2; 7 bases are a match to TRBD1. Germline V gene sequence: CDR1 DFQATT, CDR2 SNEGSKA (reference sequence). The CDR3 is made up of 14 amino acids. The J segment lost 4 bases and the V segment lost 7 bases, leaving 12 bases of the junction unmatched. The chain's CDR3 is CSVNRGTAGYGYTF. CDR3 DNA sequence: TGCAGTGTCAACCGTGGGACAGCGGGCTATGGCTACACCTTC.

V usage is TRBV6-2 or TRBV6-3 and J usage is TRBJ2-1; 11 nucleotides match TRBD2. The CDR3 extends over 17 amino acids. Germline CDR1 and CDR2: MNHEY and SVGEGT. The trim removed 2 bases at V and 4 bases at J, leaving 7 bases unmatched. The CDR3 here is CASSYRPSGGFYNEQFF. The CDR3 region has the DNA TGTGCCAGCAGTTACCGGCCTAGCGGGGGGTTTTACAATGAGCAGTTCTTC.

This chain uses TRBV24-1 with TRBJ2-5, with D perhaps matching TRBD1 (6 bases). The CDR3 loop spans 17 amino acids. V was clipped by 3 bases and J by 1 base, with 17 bases between them. Germline V gene data show CDR1 as KGHDR and CDR2 as SFDVKD. CDR3 sequence reads: CATSDPATTGFQETQYF. CDR3 sequence (DNA): TGTGCCACCAGTGATCCAGCAACGACAGGCTTCCAAGAGACCCAGTACTTC.

This clonotype was seen a handful of times. V and J are TRBV6-2 or TRBV6-3 and TRBJ1-2; D gene ambiguous. Germline V gene lookup returns CDR1 MNHEY and CDR2 SVGEGT. V gave up 6 bases and J gave up 7 bases, with 21 bases separating them. The CDR3 consists of 15 residues. Here the CDR3 reads CASRKGGEDIGGYTF. The CDR3 bases are TGTGCCAGCAGGAAGGGCGGAGAGGATATTGGTGGCTACACCTTC.

This clonotype was observed a handful of times. V is TRBV7-3 and J is TRBJ2-1; 11 nucleotides agree with TRBD2. The CDR3 runs 15 residues. Trimming at V came to 5 bases and at J to 9 bases, leaving 9 bases not matched to a gene. Per the germline V gene, CDR1 is SGHTA and CDR2 is FQGTGA. Written as DNA, the CDR3 is TGTGCCAGCAGCCTCCAGTTAGCGGGGGGGAGTGAGCAGTTCTTC. This gives the protein CASSLQLAGGSEQFF.

V gene TRBV12-3 or TRBV12-4 combines with J gene TRBJ2-1, with D possibly TRBD2 on 5 matching bases. The CDR3 sequence is 15 residues long. Trimming left V 6 bases short and J 0 bases short, with 12 bases between. CDR3 coding DNA: TGTGCCAGCAGGCCCTCGGGGAACTCCTACAATGAGCAGTTCTTC. Amino acid sequence: CASRPSGNSYNEQFF.

There are a few counts of this clonotype. The chain has TRBV27 and TRBJ2-3, with no clear D. The CDR3 runs to 14 residues. Germline V CDR1 and CDR2: MNHEY, SMNVEV (reference sequence). The V and J ends lost 6 bases and 1 base respectively, with 11 bases between them. CDR3 DNA sequence: TGTGCCAGCAGATATGACACTCGCACAGATACGCAGTATTTT. This gives the protein CASRYDTRTDTQYF.

The chain employs TRBV27 and TRBJ1-6; 9 bases fit TRBD1. The CDR3 has 14 amino acids. V shed 7 bases, J shed 10 bases, and the junction held 8 bases outside the gene matches. Germline V gene data show CDR1 as MNHEY and CDR2 as SMNVEV (reference sequence). The DNA of the CDR3 is TGTGCCAGCACCTACGGACAGGGGCAATCACCCCTCCACTTT. This gives the protein CASTYGQGQSPLHF.

The chain has TRBV7-9 and TRBJ2-5, with D unclear. Deletions cut 2 bases from V and 7 bases from J, with 8 bases between. Germline V gene sequence: CDR1 SEHNR, CDR2 FQNEAQ (reference sequence). This CDR3 is built from 12 residues. In DNA form, the CDR3 reads TGTGCCAGCAGCTTATCCCCCATGACCCAGTACTTC. It specifies CASSLSPMTQYF.

J is TRBJ1-2 and V is TRBV24-1; 9 bases agree with TRBD1. Germline CDR1 is KGHDR and CDR2 is SFDVKD. J gave up 6 bases and V 3 bases, and 4 bases lay outside the gene matches. This CDR3 spans 14 amino acids. The chain's CDR3 is CATSDPGQGDGYTF. In DNA form, the CDR3 reads TGTGCCACCAGTGATCCGGGACAGGGCGATGGCTACACCTTC.

The V call is TRBV20-1, the J call TRBJ2-7; perhaps D is TRBD1 or TRBD2 (5 bases each). Trimming took 4 bases from V and 6 from J, leaving 16 bases between them. CDR1 is DFQATT, CDR2 SNEGSKA, per germline (reference sequence). The CDR3 runs to 13 residues. CDR3 nucleotides: TGCAGTGCTATTGGGGTAGGTGGGGGCGAGCAGTACTTC. Protein sequence: CSAIGVGGGEQYF.

This rearrangement joins TRBV7-9 to TRBJ1-2, with D hard to call. V shed 7 bases and J shed 4 bases, with 16 bases lying between them. The CDR3 is made up of 14 amino acids. Germline V gene data show CDR1 as SEHNR and CDR2 as FQNEAQ (reference sequence). The CDR3 DNA is TGTGCCAGCACCCTAATGCGAGGCTCCTATGGCTACACCTTC. This translates into CASTLMRGSYGYTF. Full variable domain (outside the CDR3, taken from reference TRBV7-9 and TRBJ1-2): DTGVSQNPRHKITKRGQNVTFRCDPISEHNRLYWYRQTLGQGPEFLTYFQNEAQLEKSRLLSDRFSAERPKGSFSTLEIQRTEQGDSAMYLCASTLMRGSYGYTFGSGTRLTVV.

The chain couples TRBV7-9 to TRBJ2-1, with 9 bases identical to TRBD2. The CDR3 runs 15 residues. J gave up 8 bases and V 2 bases, and 7 bases lay outside the gene matches. Per the germline V gene, CDR1 is SEHNR and CDR2 is FQNEAQ (reference sequence). In nucleotides, the CDR3 is TGTGCCAGCAGCTTAAGGACTAGCGATACCCATGAGCAGTTCTTC. Its protein is CASSLRTSDTHEQFF.